Sequencing of this T cell receptor beta chain was carried out in a study of cytomegalovirus exposure and HLA in healthy donors. Study-wide results and caveats: Highly shared variants forming one cluster were likely a sequencing artifact. Later, TCR association rates were found to vary by HLA locus, highest for DRB1 and lowest for HLA-C. Listed as cytomegalovirus-associated were over 150 TCR beta chains.

Trimming pared 2 bases from V and 1 base from J, leaving 11 bases between. Germline-derived CDR1 and CDR2 are MNHNS and SASEGT. The CDR3 covers 15 residues. The PCR made use of 60 Vbeta and 13 Jbeta primers. Clones were read by immunoSEQ multiplex PCR, and TCRdb kept only the in-frame ones, dropping some. The table includes roughly 200,000 clones, 80% detected once. This clone was detected once. Its target is unknown. This TCR came from a boy aged 5-17 years in good health and CMV-seronegative. Sample: PBMCs. The chain recombines TRBV6-1 with TRBJ2-5; weak D call: TRBD1 (5 bases). The CDR3, as DNA: TGTGCCAGCAGTGAACCTGGACATTCCCAAGAGACCCAGTACTTC. It translates to CASSEPGHSQETQYF.